These 24 T cell receptor beta chains came from one sample sequenced in a study of Graves' ophthalmopathy and Graves' hyperthyroidism. TCR beta CDR3 regions were amplified from RNA transcripts. The first round was an RT-PCR with HTBI primers, and the second round was a multiplex PCR. TCRdb redid the calling of the multiplex PCR reads with MiXCR, one entry per CDR3 protein. The table shows about half a million distinct CDR3 sequences, with 13% to 15% occurring only once. Source material: blood. The receptors derive from a woman aged 30 to 39 with Graves' ophthalmopathy.

This clonotype was observed a few times. The DNA of the CDR3 is TGTGCCAGCAGCTCCCACCCCGCGAGGAGTCTCAACACTGAAGCTTTCTTT. Translated: CASSSHPARSLNTEAFF. The chain links TRBV13 to TRBJ1-1; D is unresolved. The ends were cut back, 4 bases at V and 2 bases at J, with 20 bases in the middle. Per the germline V gene, CDR1 is PRHDT and CDR2 is FYEKMQ (reference sequence). The CDR3 runs to 17 residues.

This clonotype was found many times. The chain has TRBV19 and TRBJ2-6; 8 bases are shared with TRBD2. The CDR3 loop spans 18 amino acids. The germline gives CDR1 LNHDA, CDR2 SQIVND (reference sequence). Trimming took 3 bases from V and 1 from J; bases not matched to a gene: 8. The CDR3 sequence: CASSIDEREWSGANVLTF. The CDR3 bases are TGTGCCAGTAGTATTGATGAGCGGGAGTGGTCTGGGGCCAACGTCCTGACTTTC.

This clonotype came up many times. The gene calls are TRBV6-5 and TRBJ2-7; 10 bases are shared with TRBD1. From germline, CDR1 is MNHEY and CDR2 SVGAGI. J lost 3 bases, V lost 5 bases, and 7 bases had no gene match. The CDR3 loop spans 15 amino acids. The CDR3 spells CASSNPGTGVYEQYF. The CDR3 coding sequence is TGTGCCAGCAGTAACCCCGGGACAGGGGTCTACGAGCAGTACTTC.

This clonotype showed up many times. The genes are TRBV6-4 and TRBJ2-2, with 9 bases lining up with TRBD1. After removal of 5 bases from V and 4 bases from J, the junction contained 20 bases not matched to a gene. CDR3 length: 20 residues. Germline V gives CDR1 MRHNA, CDR2 SNTAGT. The CDR3 DNA reads TGTGCCAGCAGTCCCCGACGGGTACCGAACAGGGGGCTTAGCACCGGGGAGCTGTTTTTT. This sequence encodes CASSPRRVPNRGLSTGELFF.

About this clonotype: This may arise from a read error, as a much more abundant clone is one base away. The genes are TRBV5-1 and TRBJ2-7; D remains ambiguous. The CDR3 totals 11 residues. In germline, CDR1 is SGHRS, CDR2 YFSETQ. V was pared by 7 bases and J by 7 bases, with 12 bases between. CDR3 coding DNA: TGCGCCAGCGTCGGAAGAGGTGAGCAGTACTTC. Translated: CASVGRGEQYF. Supplemented by reference TRBV5-1 and TRBJ2-7, the full variable domain reads KAGVTQTPRYLIKTRGQQVTLSCSPISGHRSVSWYQQTPGQGLQFLFEYFSETQRNKGNFPGRFSGRQFSNSRSEMNVSTLELGDSALYLCASVGRGEQYFGPGTRLTVT.

The rearrangement links TRBV11-2 to TRBJ2-7; possible D gene TRBD1, 6 bases. Trimming shortened V by 1 base and J by 0 bases, and 13 bases separated the two germline ends. Germline-derived CDR1 and CDR2 are SGHAT and FQNNGV. The CDR3 is made up of 16 amino acids. In nucleotides, the CDR3 is TGTGCCAGCAGCTTAGTACCGACAGGTAGCTCCTACGAGCAGTACTTC. This codes for CASSLVPTGSSYEQYF. The full variable domain, its missing parts supplied by reference TRBV11-2 and TRBJ2-7, is EAGVAQSPRYKIIEKRQSVAFWCNPISGHATLYWYQQILGQGPKLLIQFQNNGVVDDSQLPKDRFSAERLKGVDSTLKIQPAKLEDSAVYLCASSLVPTGSSYEQYFGPGTRLTVT.

This clonotype was found many times. The rearrangement joins TRBV12-3 or TRBV12-4 to TRBJ2-7; the match to TRBD1 covers 7 bases. The V gene end was trimmed by 7 bases and the J gene end by 3 bases; junction bases not matched to a gene: 6. CDR3 length equals 13 residues. The CDR3 loop reads CASTRTGDYEQYF. The CDR3 DNA is TGTGCCAGCACCCGTACAGGGGACTACGAGCAGTACTTC.

This clonotype was seen many times. The genes are TRBV20-1 and TRBJ2-7; D is possibly TRBD2 (6 bases). CDR3 length equals 14 residues. Germline assignment: CDR1 DFQATT and CDR2 SNEGSKA (reference sequence). V shed 2 bases and J shed 3 bases, with 14 bases lying between them. DNA for the CDR3: TGCAGTGCTAGAATGACTAGTTCCGACTACGAGCAGTACTTC. It specifies CSARMTSSDYEQYF.

The V gene is TRBV15, the J gene TRBJ2-7, with D unclear. CDR1 and CDR2 from the germline V gene are LNHNV and YYDKDF (reference sequence). The CDR3 runs 13 residues. Trimming removed 2 bases from V and 0 bases from J, with 5 bases in between. The CDR3 region is CATSRTSSYEQYF. The CDR3 DNA sequence: TGTGCCACCAGCAGAACCAGCTCCTACGAGCAGTACTTC.

The rearrangement links TRBV15 to TRBJ2-3; maybe TRBD2 (6 bases). The CDR3 length is 16 residues. V lost 5 bases and J 3 bases, leaving 18 bases between the germline ends. The V gene's germline CDR1 is LNHNV and CDR2 YYDKDF (reference sequence). The CDR3 protein is CATSGVVGGATDTQYF. The CDR3 DNA reads as TGTGCCACCAGCGGAGTCGTAGGAGGGGCTACAGATACGCAGTATTTT.

This chain connects TRBV5-1 to TRBJ2-5, with D tentatively TRBD1 (6 bases). In germline, CDR1 is SGHRS, CDR2 YFSETQ. Trimming took off 2 bases at V and 5 bases at J, with 13 bases between the two ends. The CDR3 length is 14 residues. CDR3 in amino acids: CASSLTGPKETQYF. As DNA, the CDR3 is TGCGCCAGCAGCTTAACAGGGCCGAAGGAGACCCAGTACTTC. The whole variable domain, filled in from reference TRBV5-1 and TRBJ2-5, reads KAGVTQTPRYLIKTRGQQVTLSCSPISGHRSVSWYQQTPGQGLQFLFEYFSETQRNKGNFPGRFSGRQFSNSRSEMNVSTLELGDSALYLCASSLTGPKETQYFGPGTRLLVL.

This clonotype was counted many times. The chain employs TRBV13 and TRBJ1-2; D uncertain. V gave up 0 bases and J gave up 8 bases, with 10 bases separating them. Per germline, CDR1 PRHDT and CDR2 FYEKMQ (reference sequence). The CDR3 consists of 13 residues. The CDR3 nucleotides read TGTGCCAGCAGCTTAGGAGAGGAGGCGGGCTACACCTTC. Protein sequence: CASSLGEEAGYTF.

This clonotype was counted many times. CDR3 nucleotides: TGTGCCATCAGTGTGACCGGGACAGGCACGCTCACTGAAGCTTTCTTT. This encodes CAISVTGTGTLTEAFF. The chain joins TRBV10-3 to TRBJ1-1, with TRBD1 matching 8 bases. After removal of 4 bases from V and 4 bases from J, the junction contained 11 bases not matched to a gene. This CDR3 is built from 16 residues. The germline V gene encodes CDR1 ENHRY and CDR2 SYGVKD.

This clonotype came up many times. J is TRBJ2-5 and V is TRBV10-3; D not resolved. This CDR3 is built from 12 residues. The V end was cut by 0 bases, the J end by 4 bases, with 3 bases between. Germline CDR1 is ENHRY and CDR2 is SYGVKD. CDR3 in DNA: TGTGCCATCAGTGAGTCGGGAGAGACCCAGTACTTC. This translates into CAISESGETQYF.

At least ten counts were recorded for this clonotype. This rearrangement joins TRBV6-4 to TRBJ2-7, with 7 positions matching TRBD1. From germline, CDR1 is MRHNA and CDR2 SNTAGT. V shed 10 bases and J 4 bases; nucleotides not matched to a gene: 25. This CDR3 comprises 18 residues. In DNA, the CDR3 is TGTGCCACAGCTTGGCCCCAAACCCGGGACAGACCTTGTTACGAGCAGTACTTC. Amino acid sequence: CATAWPQTRDRPCYEQYF.

This clonotype was recorded at least ten times. CDR3 bases: TGTGCCAGCAGTTACACAGGGACAACCTACGAGCAGTACTTC. Protein: CASSYTGTTYEQYF. The chain employs TRBV6-5 and TRBJ2-7; TRBD1 might be the D (6 bases). The CDR3 extends over 14 amino acids. Germline CDR1 reads MNHEY; CDR2 reads SVGAGI. Deletions cut 2 bases from V and 2 bases from J, with 10 bases between.

This clonotype has a count of ten or more. The V gene is TRBV12-5, the J gene TRBJ1-3; D not resolved. CDR3 length: 15 residues. The V end was cut by 5 bases, the J end by 1 base, with 12 bases between. Germline lookup yields CDR1 LGHNT and CDR2 FRNRAP. CDR3 DNA: TGTGCTAGTGGTCCCGCCCCTTCTTCTGGAAACACCATATATTTT. The encoded protein is CASGPAPSSGNTIYF. Supplemented by reference TRBV12-5 and TRBJ1-3, the full variable domain reads DARVTQTPRHKVTEMGQEVTMRCQPILGHNTVFWYRQTMMQGLELLAYFRNRAPLDDSGMPKDRFSAEMPDATLATLKIQPSEPRDSAVYFCASGPAPSSGNTIYFGEGSWLTVV.

This clonotype has a count of ten or more. The J gene is TRBJ2-2, the V gene TRBV6-1; D gene ambiguous. Germline V gene lookup returns CDR1 MNHNS and CDR2 SASEGT. The CDR3 contains 13 residues. The V gene lost 4 bases and the J gene lost 8 bases, with 11 bases spanning the gap. The CDR3 reads CASSVGTTGELFF. In DNA, the CDR3 is TGTGCCAGCAGTGTTGGTACGACAGGGGAGCTGTTTTTT.

This clonotype occurred many times. This chain connects TRBV12-3 or TRBV12-4 to TRBJ2-2; 8 bases fit TRBD2. The CDR3 consists of 16 residues. V was clipped by 7 bases and J by 0 bases; unmatched bases: 7. The CDR3 region is CASTPTSDPNTGELFF. CDR3 DNA: TGTGCCAGCACCCCGACTAGCGATCCGAACACCGGGGAGCTGTTTTTT.

The sample holds many counts of this clonotype. This chain joins TRBV24-1 and TRBJ1-1; D gene uncertain. V was cut by 3 bases and J by 5 bases, with 6 bases left in between. The CDR3 covers 12 residues. Per germline, CDR1 KGHDR and CDR2 SFDVKD. This chain's CDR3 is CATSDQRTEAFF. CDR3 DNA sequence: TGTGCCACCAGTGATCAACGTACTGAAGCTTTCTTT.

The CDR3 sequence: CASSPAGLGNSGNTIYF. The CDR3 region has the DNA TGTGCCAGCTCACCGGCGGGCCTCGGCAACTCTGGAAACACCATATATTTT. The chain uses TRBV18 and TRBJ1-3; D call uncertain. The CDR3 has 17 amino acids. Germline CDR1 is KGHSH and CDR2 is LQKENI. The germline V and J ends were trimmed by 3 bases and 0 bases, with 15 bases remaining between them.

This clonotype has ten or more counts. This chain connects TRBV7-8 to TRBJ1-5; D not certain. The V and J ends lost 2 bases and 4 bases respectively, with 12 bases between them. The CDR3 has 15 residues. CDR1 SGHVS and CDR2 FQNEAQ come from the germline V gene. Here the CDR3 reads CASSLLPNLNQPQHF. CDR3 DNA: TGTGCCAGCAGCTTATTACCTAATCTAAATCAGCCCCAGCATTTT.

This clonotype was recorded many times. The chain uses TRBV15 and TRBJ1-1; D gene uncertain. This CDR3 is built from 13 residues. Germline lookup yields CDR1 LNHNV and CDR2 YYDKDF (reference sequence). V lost 6 bases and J lost 0, with 8 bases in between. The CDR3: CATSETVNTEAFF. The CDR3, as DNA: TGTGCCACCAGTGAGACGGTGAACACTGAAGCTTTCTTT.

This clonotype was seen many times. The chain couples TRBV11-1 to TRBJ2-7; D call uncertain. Between the trimmed V and J ends, which lost 8 bases and 7 bases, there was a span of 12 bases. This CDR3 has 11 amino acids. The germline V gene has CDR1 SGHAT and CDR2 FQDESV (reference sequence). The CDR3 DNA reads as TGTGCCAGCTCAAATCGACAAGAGCAGTACTTC. Its protein is CASSNRQEQYF.